The TCR beta chain described here comes from a study of blood T cell repertoires in COVID-19. Repertoires were generated with immunoSEQ multiplex PCR, while TCRdb's copy carries only in-frame clones and drops some. Of about 300,000 clones listed, approximately 90% were seen once; the top ten hold 1.5% to 2%. Unmatched junction bases numbered 5, after V lost 3 bases and J lost 6 bases. CDR1 and CDR2 (germline): SGDLS, YYNGEE. The CDR3 sequence is 14 residues long. The source of this sequence is a woman aged 30 to 39 with COVID-19, enrolled during active disease. Source material: peripheral blood. This chain links TRBV9 with TRBJ1-4; 7 bases map to TRBD1. This CDR3 reads CASSAAGQYEKLFF. The CDR3 DNA follows: TGTGCCAGCAGCGCCGCGGGACAGTATGAAAAACTGTTTTTT.